The clone carrying this T cell receptor beta chain was counted only a few times. Its matching antigen is unknown. Profiling relied on immunoSEQ multiplex PCR, and the TCRdb table lists in-frame clones only, not all of them. The table includes about 150,000 clones, 90% to 95% detected once. The data were taken from a study of T cell responses to AZD1222 COVID-19 vaccine. This CDR3 region has 17 residues. V lost 2 bases and J 1 base, leaving 12 bases between the germline ends. Germline V CDR1 and CDR2: MNHEY, SVGEGT. Points from the study as a whole: At 160-218 and 743-854, vaccine-associated CD4 TCRs were dominant, and they spanned spike. Reportedly, nearly half of unique spike TCRs recognized epitopes outside B.1.351/B.1.1.7 mutations. Elevations in Spike-specific TCR breadth and depth followed administration of two AZD1222 doses. Most donors were white British, females outnumbered males, and clonal diversity was possibly underestimated.

The rearrangement uses TRBV6-2 or TRBV6-3 and TRBJ2-6; D uncertain. The origin of this receptor is an adult who received the AZD1222 COVID-19 vaccine. Sequenced here: peripheral blood, sampled 28 days after the second AZD1222 dose. CDR3 residues: CASSYRPRLSGANVLTF. As DNA, the CDR3 is TGTGCCAGCAGTTACCGCCCGAGGTTGTCTGGGGCCAACGTCCTGACTTTC.